The 18 T cell receptor beta chains presented below share a single source sample, sequenced in a study of control samples from healthy donors and cancer patients. The table came from immunoSEQ multiplex PCR; TCRdb's copy has only in-frame clones and leaves some out. The sample has fewer than 95,000 clones; 86% are singletons. Sequencing was done on a sample of blood. Receptors originate from a man aged 30-40 years in good health.

The chain couples TRBV10-1 to TRBJ1-3; 7 bases map to TRBD1. Germline CDR1 is WNHNN and CDR2 is SYGVQD (reference sequence). V gave up 6 bases and J gave up 0 bases; unmatched junction bases: 2. The CDR3 spans 14 residues. The CDR3 nucleotides are TGCGCCAGCAGGAGACAGGGCTCTGGAAACACCATATATTTT. It encodes CASRRQGSGNTIYF.

The chain employs TRBV5-1 and TRBJ2-1; 11 bases map to TRBD1. Germline CDR1 and CDR2: SGHRS and YFSETQ. V was clipped by 3 bases and J by 7 bases; unmatched bases: 6. The CDR3 contains 15 residues. The chain's CDR3 is CASSSGTGGLNEQFF. Written as DNA, the CDR3 is TGCGCCAGCAGCTCAGGGACAGGGGGATTGAATGAGCAGTTCTTC. The full variable domain, completed using reference TRBV5-1 and TRBJ2-1, is KAGVTQTPRYLIKTRGQQVTLSCSPISGHRSVSWYQQTPGQGLQFLFEYFSETQRNKGNFPGRFSGRQFSNSRSEMNVSTLELGDSALYLCASSSGTGGLNEQFFGPGTRLTVL.

The V and J genes are TRBV6-5 and TRBJ1-3; 10 nucleotides match TRBD1. Per germline, CDR1 MNHEY and CDR2 SVGAGI. V lost 0 bases and J lost 4; bases outside the gene matches: 3. The CDR3 extends over 16 amino acids. The CDR3 loop reads CASSYSTGGDGNTIYF. The DNA of the CDR3 is TGTGCCAGCAGTTACTCGACAGGGGGCGACGGAAACACCATATATTTT.

A word on this clone: In the same sample, other DNA sequences code for this CDR3. The chain employs TRBV5-1 and TRBJ2-6; D unresolved. V was shortened by 0 bases and J by 0 bases, with 4 bases between the two germline ends. Germline lookup yields CDR1 SGHRS and CDR2 YFSETQ. The CDR3 covers 15 residues. CDR3 loop: CASSLGSSGANVLTF. In DNA, the CDR3 is TGCGCCAGCAGCTTGGGGTCCTCTGGGGCCAACGTCCTGACTTTC.

This chain connects TRBV30 to TRBJ1-3, with 10 nucleotides matching TRBD1. The CDR3 loop spans 15 amino acids. V dropped 6 bases and J dropped 2; count of bases not matched to a gene: 7. Germline CDR1 and CDR2: GTSNPN and SVGIG (reference sequence). The CDR3 DNA is TGTGCCTGCCTGGGACAGGGGATTCCTGGAAACACCATATATTTT. It yields the protein CACLGQGIPGNTIYF.

This chain connects TRBV12-3 or TRBV12-4 to TRBJ1-1; perhaps TRBD1 as D (6 bases). This CDR3 spans 13 amino acids. Trimming stripped 5 bases from V and 6 bases from J, with 13 bases between. This CDR3 reads CASSRGQSSEAFF. The CDR3 DNA reads as TGTGCCAGCAGTCGGGGGCAGTCCTCTGAAGCTTTCTTT.

The rearrangement uses TRBV9 and TRBJ2-1, with a tentative D call TRBD2 (6 bases). V lost 3 bases and J lost 4, with 14 bases in between. Germline CDR1 and CDR2: SGDLS and YYNGEE. This CDR3 has 15 residues. CDR3 nucleotides: TGTGCCAGCAGCGCCCGGGACTCTCCGTACAATGAGCAGTTCTTC. Translation gives CASSARDSPYNEQFF.

Here the CDR3 reads CASSSRDSNEKLFF. CDR3 DNA sequence: TGCGCCAGCAGCTCCCGGGACAGTAATGAAAAACTGTTTTTT. This chain links TRBV5-1 with TRBJ1-4; 7 bases fit TRBD1. Looked up from germline, CDR1 is SGHRS and CDR2 is YFSETQ. With 3 bases clipped from V and 4 bases from J, the junction kept 3 bases outside the gene matches. The CDR3 sequence is 14 residues long.

The chain links TRBV7-8 to TRBJ2-1, with 10 bases lining up with TRBD2. With V trimmed by 4 bases and J by 0 bases, 6 bases remained unmatched. CDR1 and CDR2 (germline): SGHVS, FQNEAQ. This CDR3 is 17 amino acids long. The CDR3 DNA sequence: TGTGCCAGCAGCTCGGAGACTAGCGGGTACTCCTACAATGAGCAGTTCTTC. Amino acids: CASSSETSGYSYNEQFF.

The genes are TRBV5-1 and TRBJ1-2; possibly TRBD1 for D (6 bases). The CDR3 runs to 15 residues. Germline V gene data show CDR1 as SGHRS and CDR2 as YFSETQ. Trimming took off 0 bases at V and 2 bases at J, with 11 bases between the two ends. The CDR3 DNA follows: TGCGCCAGCAGCTTGGGTGGGGGCAACAACTATGGCTACACCTTC. It encodes CASSLGGGNNYGYTF.

The CDR3 DNA reads as TGTGCCAGCAGCCAAGATAGGCCCCAGGAGCTGTTTTTT. It translates to CASSQDRPQELFF. The chain couples TRBV4-2 to TRBJ2-2; D gene unclear. Germline assignment: CDR1 LGHNA and CDR2 YNFKEQ. CDR3 length equals 13 residues. The V and J ends lost 0 bases and 10 bases respectively, with 9 bases between them.

The chain couples TRBV30 to TRBJ2-2, with D possibly matching TRBD1 (6 bases). V was trimmed by 3 bases and J by 1 base, leaving 6 bases between them. The CDR3 contains 13 residues. Germline CDR1 GTSNPN, CDR2 SVGIG (reference sequence). CDR3 coding DNA: TGTGCCTGGAGGGGACAGAACACCGGGGAGCTGTTTTTT. It is translated as CAWRGQNTGELFF.

The chain couples TRBV7-8 to TRBJ1-5, with D maybe TRBD1 (6 bases). CDR3 length equals 13 residues. V was cut by 2 bases and J by 5 bases, with 7 bases left in between. Germline V gives CDR1 SGHVS, CDR2 FQNEAQ. CDR3 amino acids: CASSLPGDQPQHF. DNA of the CDR3: TGTGCCAGCAGCTTACCAGGGGATCAGCCCCAGCATTTT.

This rearrangement joins TRBV6-5 to TRBJ2-1; D not resolved. The V end was cut by 0 bases, the J end by 5 bases, with 14 bases between. Germline CDR1 and CDR2: MNHEY and SVGAGI. The CDR3 totals 16 residues. Here the CDR3 reads CASSYSYVQLNNEQFF. The CDR3 bases are TGTGCCAGCAGTTACTCGTACGTGCAGTTAAACAATGAGCAGTTCTTC.

With regard to this clone: Other DNA sequences in the same sample also yield this CDR3. The chain uses TRBV11-2 and TRBJ2-3; D is uncertain. The V end lost 5 bases, the J end lost 0 bases, and 12 bases lay between the germline ends. CDR3 length: 15 residues. From germline, CDR1 is SGHAT and CDR2 FQNNGV. The CDR3 sequence: CASSLLQTSTDTQYF. The DNA of the CDR3 is TGTGCCAGCAGCCTACTCCAGACTAGCACAGATACGCAGTATTTT.

The gene calls are TRBV6-5 and TRBJ2-7; 8 bases are a match to TRBD1. The CDR3 is made up of 15 amino acids. Looked up from germline, CDR1 is MNHEY and CDR2 is SVGAGI. Trimming took 9 bases from V and 0 from J; bases not matched to a gene: 10. The CDR3 loop reads CARHRGTTISYEQYV. CDR3 nucleotides: TGTGCCAGACACAGGGGGACCACGATCTCCTACGAGCAGTACGTC.

This rearrangement joins TRBV5-6 to TRBJ1-5; 8 nucleotides match TRBD1. Per germline, CDR1 SGHDT and CDR2 YYEEEE. V shed 4 bases and J 4 bases; nucleotides not matched to a gene: 10. There are 16 residues in the CDR3. For the CDR3, the DNA is TGTGCCAGCAGCCCCTCAGGGGGCTTTGGGAATCAGCCCCAGCATTTT. It is translated as CASSPSGGFGNQPQHF.

The J gene is TRBJ1-2, the V gene TRBV19, with D perhaps matching TRBD1 (5 bases). Germline CDR1 reads LNHDA; CDR2 reads SQIVND (reference sequence). Trimming removed 1 base at V and 6 bases at J, with 18 bases between. The CDR3 totals 16 residues. CDR3 nucleotides: TGTGCCAGTAGTATAGGGGGTTTAGGGGCTCGAGATGGCTACACCTTC. It translates to CASSIGGLGARDGYTF.